A selection of T cell receptor beta chains follows, all from one sample in a study of graft-versus-host responses after intestinal transplantation. The method was immunoSEQ multiplex PCR; TCRdb's version includes in-frame clones alone and lacks a portion of them. The table lists 43,000 or so clones, about 95% of them singletons. The material was PBMCs, obtained more than 310 days after intestinal transplant. The source of these receptors is a human patient who received an intestinal transplant, so some T cells may come from the graft donor. The conserved cysteine and the conserved F or W are not part of the CDR3 here.

v_gene | CDR3aa
TRBV28 | ASSPPVVGGGVAQY
TRBV9 | ASSSPVGERDLYNEQF
TRBV2 | ASSRTWQRSGELF
TRBV18 | ASSPGLAEQY
TRBV29-1 | SVTRTSGYSTDTQY
TRBV5-4 | ASRPPGGETQY
TRBV19 | ASSIEAGGLYEQY
TRBV4-1 | ASSRGGEGIYGYT
TRBV6-5 | ASSRQGALYNEQF
TRBV5-1 | ASSLGSSSLNNEQF
TRBV5-6 | ASSLKVEDLVNEKLF
TRBV5-1 | ASSFGRGNTGELF
TRBV9 | ASSARVTGELF
TRBV6-6 | ASSYTGTGYEQY
TRBV9 | ASSPRPGLADYNEQF
TRBV6-1 | ASRGVSEQY
TRBV27 | ASSSISSGRREQY
TRBV7-2 | ASSSGQGFSLFGGYT
TRBV5-1 | ASSSGTEAYEQY
TRBV28 | ASSFRLDETGEQY
TRBV7-3 | ASSLIKGDQQF
TRBV27 | ASSPLREGHEQY
TRBV28 | ASSLAGDEQY
TRBV5-4 | ASSEPGLNSPLH
TRBV7-2 | ASSPRQIPSTDTQY
TRBV11-2 | ASSRTVFSGNTIY
TRBV7-3 | ASSQLAGGREQY
TRBV5-1 | ASSLPRTGGDGYT
TRBV7-9 | ASSLLWTGELF
TRBV30 | AWSVGTPNSGANVLT
TRBV7-9 | ASSVTGRGYEQY
TRBV6-4 | ASGGTDFSGEQY
TRBV7-2 | ASSLSLVEETQY
TRBV4-2 | ASSQEGLAGEETQY
TRBV13 | ASSLAPTSLAGGYEQY
TRBV5-5 | ASSQVLGTSGRQETQY
TRBV6-5 | ASSFSDSYEQY
TRBV5-1 | ASSSTPGLAGKSSYNEQF
TRBV10-1 | ASSNRGSGYNEQF
TRBV5-1 | ASSLGHNTVGELF
TRBV5-4 | ASTSVSGARGGELF
TRBV27 | ASSPHPSGTGKNIQY
TRBV27 | ASSLAGPWQPQH
TRBV27 | ASSLNGGANVLT
TRBV9 | ASSVAAQVGTGELF
TRBV18 | ASSPATLAKNIQY
TRBV10-1 | ASSESGSSYNEQF
TRBV29-1 | SVLYLILRNRETQY